The 31 T cell receptor beta chains in this list originate from one sample, sequenced in a study of T cell repertoires in cytomegalovirus infection. TCRdb independently ran MiXCR on the reads; one entry per CDR3 protein. The table includes some 940,000 distinct CDR3 sequences, around 32% detected once. Their target antigens are unknown. Sequenced here: cultured CD8+ T cells from PBMCs, sampled from culture after CMV antigen stimulation. The receptor source for this set is a human donor in good health (CMV status not recorded). Some clones in this sample may be carry-over from other donors' samples.

The chain joins TRBV5-6 to TRBJ2-1; 8 positions agree with TRBD2. This CDR3 contains 17 residues. V trimming: 0 bases; J trimming: 6 bases; junction bases outside the gene matches: 11. CDR1 is SGHDT and CDR2 is YYEEEE in the germline V gene. Here the CDR3 reads CASSLETGGPTSNEQFF. Here the CDR3 DNA reads TGTGCCAGCAGCTTGGAGACGGGGGGGCCTACTAGCAATGAGCAGTTCTTC.

This clonotype appeared a single time. This chain joins TRBV6-2 or TRBV6-3 and TRBJ2-1, with D hard to call. V lost 4 bases and J 3 bases, leaving 7 bases between the germline ends. This CDR3 contains 13 residues. The germline CDR1 and CDR2 sequences are MNHEY and SVGEGT. CDR3 coding DNA: TGTGCCAGCAGTTTCCAGCTCTACAATGAGCAGTTCTTC. Translating gives CASSFQLYNEQFF.

This clonotype has just a few counts. This rearrangement joins TRBV5-1 to TRBJ2-3; maybe TRBD2 (6 bases). V lost 5 bases, J lost 6 bases, and 10 bases lay in between. Germline-derived CDR1 and CDR2 are SGHRS and YFSETQ. The CDR3 totals 12 residues. The CDR3, as DNA: TGCGCCAGCAGTCGACTAGGTGATACGCAGTATTTT. Protein product: CASSRLGDTQYF.

V gene TRBV5-6 combines with J gene TRBJ2-1; D unclear. CDR3 length equals 14 residues. The V gene's germline CDR1 is SGHDT and CDR2 YYEEEE. Trimming took 4 bases from V and 6 from J, leaving 14 bases between them. This CDR3 reads CASSPAGKSNEQFF. The CDR3 DNA is TGTGCCAGCAGCCCGGCTGGTAAAAGCAATGAGCAGTTCTTC.

The rearrangement links TRBV7-6 to TRBJ1-5; no firm D call. CDR3 size: 13 residues. The V gene lost 2 bases and the J gene lost 6 bases, with 8 bases spanning the gap. CDR1 is SGHVS, CDR2 FNYEAQ, per germline. CDR3 sequence (DNA): TGTGCCAGCAGCTTAAATTCCGGTCAGCCCCAGCATTTT. Translated: CASSLNSGQPQHF.

This chain links TRBV2 with TRBJ2-1; no firm D call. Germline CDR1 reads SNHLY; CDR2 reads FYNNEI. Trimming removed 4 bases at V and 0 bases at J, with 10 bases between. The CDR3 covers 15 residues. CDR3 nucleotide sequence: TGTGCCAGCAGTGGGACGGAGAGCTCCTACAATGAGCAGTTCTTC. Residues: CASSGTESSYNEQFF.

The chain recombines TRBV4-1 with TRBJ2-7, with a tentative D call TRBD2 (6 bases). The CDR3 has 15 residues. Germline V gene lookup returns CDR1 MGHRA and CDR2 YSYEKL. V was cut by 0 bases and J by 2 bases, with 11 bases left in between. The CDR3, as DNA: TGCGCCAGCAGCCAAGAGATAGCGGTGGCCTACGAGCAGTACTTC. Translated, it gives CASSQEIAVAYEQYF.

The chain combines TRBV15 with TRBJ2-1; 8 bases map to TRBD1. CDR3 size: 16 residues. The V gene's germline CDR1 is LNHNV and CDR2 YYDKDF (reference sequence). J was trimmed by 6 bases and V by 4 bases; bases with no gene match: 11. The CDR3 spells CATSKPGQASVNEQFF. The CDR3 DNA follows: TGTGCCACCAGCAAGCCGGGACAGGCGAGTGTCAATGAGCAGTTCTTC.

Worth noting for this clonotype: A much larger clone differs from this one at a single base, so this may be a read error. V gene TRBV14 combines with J gene TRBJ1-1; no firm D call. CDR3 size: 12 residues. CDR1 and CDR2 from the germline V gene are SGHDN and FVKESK. Trimming left V 1 base short and J 3 bases short, with 3 bases between. The CDR3 DNA sequence: TGTGCCAGCAGCCAAGCGGACACTGAAGCTTTCTTT. It translates to CASSQADTEAFF. Filled out from reference TRBV14 and TRBJ1-1, the complete variable domain reads EAGVTQFPSHSVIEKGQTVTLRCDPISGHDNLYWYRRVMGKEIKFLLHFVKESKQDESGMPNNRFLAERTGGTYSTLKVQPAELEDSGVYFCASSQADTEAFFGQGTRLTVV.

V and J are TRBV19 and TRBJ1-6; weak D call: TRBD1 (5 bases). V was shortened by 5 bases and J by 5 bases, with 13 bases between the two germline ends. CDR1 and CDR2 (germline): LNHDA, SQIVND (reference sequence). The CDR3 is made up of 15 amino acids. CDR3 in DNA: TGTGCCAGTAGTTGGGGGTTGAGGAATAATTCACCCCTCCACTTT. Translation: CASSWGLRNNSPLHF. Full variable domain (outside the CDR3, taken from reference TRBV19 and TRBJ1-6): DGGITQSPKYLFRKEGQNVTLSCEQNLNHDAMYWYRQDPGQGLRLIYYSQIVNDFQKGDIAEGYSVSREKKESFPLTVTSAQKNPTAFYLCASSWGLRNNSPLHFGNGTRLTVT.

As for this clonotype: This may be a read error: a much more frequent sequence differs by one nucleotide. The CDR3 region is CASSSGTPNCNEQFF. DNA of the CDR3: TGTGCCAGTAGTTCCGGGACACCTAACTGCAATGAGCAGTTCTTC. The rearrangement uses TRBV19 and TRBJ2-1; D is perhaps TRBD1 (6 bases). The CDR3 is made up of 15 amino acids. The V end lost 5 bases, the J end lost 6 bases, and 17 bases lay between the germline ends. The V gene's germline CDR1 is LNHDA and CDR2 SQIVND (reference sequence).

The DNA of the CDR3 is TGTGCCACCGGGGAGGTAGGAGCGGGGGACACCGGGGAGCTGTTTTTT. It encodes CATGEVGAGDTGELFF. The chain employs TRBV24-1 and TRBJ2-2, with 8 bases lining up with TRBD2. The germline V gene has CDR1 KGHDR and CDR2 SFDVKD. CDR3 length: 16 residues. Trimming removed 9 bases from V and 3 bases from J; junction bases left unmatched: 11.

This clonotype was picked up a small number of times. This rearrangement joins TRBV7-9 to TRBJ2-5; maybe TRBD2 (5 bases). The CDR3 has 14 residues. Germline V lookup: CDR1 SEHNR, CDR2 FQNEAQ (reference sequence). With 5 bases removed from V and 5 bases from J, the gap between germline ends came to 15 bases. CDR3: CASSLSASMETQYF. The DNA of the CDR3 is TGTGCCAGCAGCCTTAGCGCCAGCATGGAGACCCAGTACTTC.

The V gene is TRBV27, the J gene TRBJ1-2, with D perhaps matching TRBD1 (5 bases). The CDR3 extends over 13 amino acids. CDR1 and CDR2 from the germline V gene are MNHEY and SMNVEV (reference sequence). V lost 6 bases to trimming and J lost 0 bases, with 8 bases between them. The DNA of the CDR3 is TGTGCCAGCAGGAGGGGAGCTAACTATGGCTACACCTTC. It is translated as CASRRGANYGYTF.

The gene calls are TRBV5-1 and TRBJ2-1; 11 bases align to TRBD2. The V gene's germline CDR1 is SGHRS and CDR2 YFSETQ. The V segment lost 4 bases and the J segment 3 bases; nucleotides outside the gene matches: 15. This CDR3 has 19 amino acids. This CDR3 reads CASSQGINFGTSGYNEQFF. The CDR3 DNA reads as TGCGCCAGCAGCCAGGGAATTAACTTTGGGACTAGCGGCTACAATGAGCAGTTCTTC.

The chain links TRBV28 to TRBJ2-3; D gene ambiguous. The CDR3 length is 15 residues. Trimming shortened V by 2 bases and J by 4 bases, and 13 bases separated the two germline ends. CDR1 and CDR2 (germline): MDHEN, SYDVKM. The CDR3: CASSLTVSGSDTQYF. CDR3 bases: TGTGCCAGCAGTTTAACAGTTTCCGGCTCAGATACGCAGTATTTT.

The chain uses TRBV12-3 or TRBV12-4 and TRBJ1-2, with D perhaps matching TRBD1 (5 bases). V lost 4 bases to trimming and J lost 2 bases, with 11 bases between them. The CDR3 is 14 amino acids. The CDR3 sequence: CASSYRDLNYGYTF. The CDR3 DNA follows: TGTGCCAGCAGTTACCGGGACCTAAACTATGGCTACACCTTC.

The table lists this clonotype with a few counts. The chain is built from TRBV6-1 and TRBJ2-5, with 8 bases lining up with TRBD1. Germline V lookup: CDR1 MNHNS, CDR2 SASEGT. V dropped 2 bases and J dropped 7; count of bases not matched to a gene: 12. The CDR3 is 16 residues long. CDR3 protein: CASSESGPTGVGTQYF. Written as DNA, the CDR3 is TGTGCCAGCAGTGAAAGCGGGCCGACAGGGGTGGGGACCCAGTACTTC.

This clonotype was picked up a small number of times. The chain recombines TRBV6-1 with TRBJ2-2; 7 nucleotides align to TRBD1. Looked up from germline, CDR1 is MNHNS and CDR2 is SASEGT. The CDR3 totals 16 residues. Losses at the gene ends were 1 base for V and 7 bases for J; bases not matched to a gene: 9. CDR3 sequence: CASSEVGGVLNGELFF. The CDR3 nucleotides are TGTGCCAGCAGTGAAGTAGGGGGCGTCCTTAACGGGGAGCTGTTTTTT.

This clonotype was counted once. At one boundary the junction diverges from the germline segment, which might be a read error. This chain connects TRBV25-1 to TRBJ2-3; 10 bases match TRBD1. Germline values: CDR1 MGHDK, CDR2 SYGVNS. The CDR3 sequence is 14 residues long. CDR3 sequence reads: CASSDRGRTDTQYF. The CDR3 nucleotides read TGTGCCAGTAGTGACAGGGGGCGAACAGATACGCAGTATTTT.

This clonotype showed up just a few times. The rearrangement links TRBV7-9 to TRBJ2-5, with D uncertain. With 1 base removed from V and 5 bases from J, the gap between germline ends came to 14 bases. Per germline, CDR1 SEHNR and CDR2 FQNEAQ (reference sequence). The CDR3 has 15 residues. The CDR3 reads CASSLGRFFGETQYF. The CDR3 DNA reads as TGTGCCAGCAGCTTAGGGCGGTTTTTTGGGGAGACCCAGTACTTC.

The V and J genes are TRBV6-5 and TRBJ1-2; D gene unclear. Germline lookup yields CDR1 MNHEY and CDR2 SVGAGI. The CDR3 has 13 residues. V lost 6 bases and J lost 8, with 16 bases in between. CDR3 loop: CASRGGREDGYTF. The DNA for the CDR3 is TGTGCCAGCAGAGGCGGACGGGAGGACGGCTACACCTTC.

There are a few counts of this clonotype. The J gene is TRBJ2-3, the V gene TRBV7-9; unclear D gene. CDR1 SEHNR and CDR2 FQNEAQ come from the germline V gene (reference sequence). CDR3 size: 17 residues. Between the trimmed V and J ends, which lost 1 base and 0 bases, there was a span of 14 bases. CDR3 sequence reads: CASSLEFTAASTDTQYF. Written as DNA, the CDR3 is TGTGCCAGCAGCTTAGAATTTACCGCCGCCAGCACAGATACGCAGTATTTT.

The rearrangement joins TRBV27 to TRBJ1-1, with TRBD1 identical over 7 bases. The trim removed 3 bases at V and 1 base at J, leaving 11 bases unmatched. Germline loops: CDR1 MNHEY, CDR2 SMNVEV (reference sequence). This CDR3 spans 17 amino acids. The CDR3 sequence is CASSFGRPGGTNTEAFF. The CDR3 region has the DNA TGTGCCAGCAGTTTTGGTAGGCCAGGGGGTACGAACACTGAAGCTTTCTTT.

The chain uses TRBV7-3 and TRBJ2-3; 10 positions match TRBD2. This CDR3 contains 18 residues. Looked up from germline, CDR1 is SGHTA and CDR2 is FQGTGA. Unmatched junction bases numbered 10, after V lost 2 bases and J lost 2 bases. CDR3 loop: CASSLVLLSGGHTDTQYF. The CDR3 DNA reads as TGTGCCAGCAGCTTAGTCCTTCTTAGCGGGGGGCACACAGATACGCAGTATTTT.

This clonotype was seen a handful of times. V is TRBV15 and J is TRBJ2-3, with TRBD2 matching over 8 bases. Germline V CDR1 and CDR2: LNHNV, YYDKDF (reference sequence). Trimming took 5 bases from V and 1 from J; bases not matched to a gene: 8. This CDR3 comprises 16 residues. For the CDR3, the DNA is TGTGCCACCAGCGAGCGGGGGCCCTCCCGCACAGATACGCAGTATTTT. This gives the protein CATSERGPSRTDTQYF.

Only a few counts were recorded for this clonotype. The chain is built from TRBV5-1 and TRBJ2-1; perhaps D is TRBD1 or TRBD2 (5 bases each). The CDR3 is 15 residues long. Germline lookup yields CDR1 SGHRS and CDR2 YFSETQ. The ends were cut back, 0 bases at V and 3 bases at J, with 10 bases in the middle. The CDR3 DNA reads as TGCGCCAGCAGCTTGGAACGGGGACGCTACAATGAGCAGTTCTTC. Protein: CASSLERGRYNEQFF.

This clonotype has more than one count but fewer than ten. The chain employs TRBV5-4 and TRBJ2-3, with D tentatively TRBD2 (5 bases). CDR1 is SGHNT, CDR2 YYREEE, per germline (reference sequence). The CDR3 contains 13 residues. Trimming took off 4 bases at V and 4 bases at J, with 10 bases between the two ends. CDR3 in amino acids: CASSPAAADTQYF. The CDR3 coding sequence is TGTGCCAGCAGCCCAGCGGCGGCAGATACGCAGTATTTT.

This chain uses TRBV27 with TRBJ2-7; 7 bases align to TRBD1. The CDR3 has 14 residues. J gave up 5 bases and V 3 bases, and 7 bases lay outside the gene matches. Germline values: CDR1 MNHEY, CDR2 SMNVEV (reference sequence). The DNA for the CDR3 is TGTGCCAGCAGTTTCACCGGGACAGTAGACGAGCAGTACTTC. This sequence encodes CASSFTGTVDEQYF.

This clonotype was observed a few times. V usage is TRBV7-8 and J usage is TRBJ1-6, with 11 positions matching TRBD1. Looked up from germline, CDR1 is SGHVS and CDR2 is FQNEAQ. With V trimmed by 3 bases and J by 10 bases, 5 bases remained unmatched. The CDR3 is 15 amino acids. CDR3 sequence: CASSLPGQGVSPLHF. The CDR3 DNA sequence: TGTGCCAGCAGCTTGCCGGGACAGGGGGTCTCACCCCTCCACTTT.

V usage is TRBV12-5 and J usage is TRBJ1-2; no reliable D call. The CDR3 has 13 amino acids. Deletions cut 3 bases from V and 4 bases from J, with 9 bases between. CDR1 is LGHNT, CDR2 FRNRAP, per germline. The CDR3: CASGFVPSYGYTF. The CDR3 DNA reads as TGTGCTAGTGGTTTCGTCCCTTCCTATGGCTACACCTTC.